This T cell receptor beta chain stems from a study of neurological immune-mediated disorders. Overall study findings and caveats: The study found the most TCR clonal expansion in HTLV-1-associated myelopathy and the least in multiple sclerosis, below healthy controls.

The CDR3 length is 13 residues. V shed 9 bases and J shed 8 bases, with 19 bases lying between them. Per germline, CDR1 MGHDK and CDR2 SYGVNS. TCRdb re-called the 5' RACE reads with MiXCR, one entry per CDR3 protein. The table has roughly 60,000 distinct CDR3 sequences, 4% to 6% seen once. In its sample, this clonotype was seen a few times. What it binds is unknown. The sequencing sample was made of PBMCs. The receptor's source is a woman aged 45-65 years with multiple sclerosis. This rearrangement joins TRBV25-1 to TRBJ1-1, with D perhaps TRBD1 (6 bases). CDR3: CASMTPGQTEAFF. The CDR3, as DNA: TGTGCCAGTATGACGCCTGGACAGACCGAAGCTTTCTTT.